This TCR beta chain appears in the sequencing data of a study of blood T cell repertoires in COVID-19. Background on the study: Donors in the United States, Italy and Spain gave samples during acute or convalescent COVID-19. T cells, B-cell-depleted T cells, or PBMCs supplied cDNA or gDNA.

Seattle patients were enrolled during active infection and followed longitudinally. How the authors handled the data: Reference gene primer amplification gave nucleated cell count estimates. The assay was immunoSEQ multiplex PCR, and TCRdb's table has in-frame clones only and misses some. V and J calls and clone size are copied from that table; D and trimming were computed from the DNA. The sample shows about 180,000 clones, approximately 78% of them seen only once. The sequence derives from an elderly woman with COVID-19, enrolled during active disease. Sequenced material: peripheral blood.

The CDR3 reads CASGGQGGTEAFF. For the CDR3, the DNA is TGTGCCAGCGGCGGACAGGGCGGCACTGAAGCTTTCTTT. V usage is TRBV6-5 and J usage is TRBJ1-1, with 8 bases lining up with TRBD1. J lost 4 bases, V lost 8 bases, and 6 bases had no gene match. The CDR3 sequence is 13 residues long. Germline CDR1 is MNHEY and CDR2 is SVGAGI.